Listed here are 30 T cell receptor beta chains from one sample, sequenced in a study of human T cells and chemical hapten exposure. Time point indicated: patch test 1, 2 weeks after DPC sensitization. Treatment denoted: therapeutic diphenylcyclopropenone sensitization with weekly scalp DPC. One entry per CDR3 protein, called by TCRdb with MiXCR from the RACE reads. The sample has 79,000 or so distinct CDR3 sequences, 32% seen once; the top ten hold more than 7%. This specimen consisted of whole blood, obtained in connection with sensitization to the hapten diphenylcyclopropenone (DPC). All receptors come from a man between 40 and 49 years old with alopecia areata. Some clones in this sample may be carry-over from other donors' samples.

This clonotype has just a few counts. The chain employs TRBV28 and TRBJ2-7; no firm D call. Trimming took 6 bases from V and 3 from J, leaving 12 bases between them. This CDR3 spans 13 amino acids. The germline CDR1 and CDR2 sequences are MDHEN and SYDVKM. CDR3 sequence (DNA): TGTGCCAGCAGCGAGCCGGTTGACTACGAGCAGTACTTC. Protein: CASSEPVDYEQYF.

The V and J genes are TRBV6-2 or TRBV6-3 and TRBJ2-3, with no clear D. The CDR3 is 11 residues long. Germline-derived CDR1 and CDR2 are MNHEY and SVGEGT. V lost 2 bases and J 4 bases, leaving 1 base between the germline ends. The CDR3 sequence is CASSYPDTQYF. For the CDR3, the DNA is TGTGCCAGCAGTTACCCAGATACGCAGTATTTT.

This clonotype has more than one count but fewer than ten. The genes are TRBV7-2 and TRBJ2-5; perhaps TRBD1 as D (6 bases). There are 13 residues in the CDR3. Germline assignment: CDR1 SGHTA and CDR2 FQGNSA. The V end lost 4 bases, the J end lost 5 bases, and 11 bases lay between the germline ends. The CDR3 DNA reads TGTGCCAGCAGCTCACAGGGTTTCGAGACCCAGTACTTC. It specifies CASSSQGFETQYF.

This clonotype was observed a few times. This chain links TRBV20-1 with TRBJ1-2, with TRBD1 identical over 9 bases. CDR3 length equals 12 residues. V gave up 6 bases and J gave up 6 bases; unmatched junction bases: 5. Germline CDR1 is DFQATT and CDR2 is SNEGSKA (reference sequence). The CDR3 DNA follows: TGCAGTGCGCCACAGGGGGCGCATGGCTACACCTTC. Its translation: CSAPQGAHGYTF.

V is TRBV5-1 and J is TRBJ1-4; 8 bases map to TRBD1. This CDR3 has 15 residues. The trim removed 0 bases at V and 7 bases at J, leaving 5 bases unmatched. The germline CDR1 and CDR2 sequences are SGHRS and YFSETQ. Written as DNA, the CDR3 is TGCGCCAGCAGCTTGGGGCAGGGGGCGTCTGAAAAACTGTTTTTT. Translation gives CASSLGQGASEKLFF. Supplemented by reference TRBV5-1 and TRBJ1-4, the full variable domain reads KAGVTQTPRYLIKTRGQQVTLSCSPISGHRSVSWYQQTPGQGLQFLFEYFSETQRNKGNFPGRFSGRQFSNSRSEMNVSTLELGDSALYLCASSLGQGASEKLFFGSGTQLSVL.

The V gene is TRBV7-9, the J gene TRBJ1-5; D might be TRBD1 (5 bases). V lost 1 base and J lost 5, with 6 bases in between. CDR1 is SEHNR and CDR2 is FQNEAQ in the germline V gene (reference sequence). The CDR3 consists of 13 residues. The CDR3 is CASSLEGHQPQHF. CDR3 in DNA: TGTGCCAGCAGCTTAGAGGGGCATCAGCCCCAGCATTTT.

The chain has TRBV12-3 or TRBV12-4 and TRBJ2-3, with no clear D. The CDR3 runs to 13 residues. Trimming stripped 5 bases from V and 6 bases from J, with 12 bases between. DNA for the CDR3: TGTGCCAGCAGTCCGGACGGTGAGGATACGCAGTATTTT. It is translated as CASSPDGEDTQYF.

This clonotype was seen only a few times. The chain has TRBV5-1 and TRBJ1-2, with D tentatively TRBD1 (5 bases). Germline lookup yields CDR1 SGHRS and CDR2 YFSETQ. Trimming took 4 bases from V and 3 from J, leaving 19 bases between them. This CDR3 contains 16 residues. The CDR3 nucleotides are TGCGCCAGCAGCGCCGGCGGATCAGGGAGGCACTATGGCTACACCTTC. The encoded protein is CASSAGGSGRHYGYTF.

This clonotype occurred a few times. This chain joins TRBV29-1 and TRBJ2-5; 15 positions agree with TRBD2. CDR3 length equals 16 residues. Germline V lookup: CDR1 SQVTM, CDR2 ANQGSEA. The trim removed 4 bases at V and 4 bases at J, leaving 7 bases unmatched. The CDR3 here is CSVAGLAGGPGETQYF. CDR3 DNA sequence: TGCAGCGTTGCCGGACTAGCGGGAGGGCCAGGAGAGACCCAGTACTTC. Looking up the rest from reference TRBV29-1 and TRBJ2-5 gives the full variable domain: SAVISQKPSRDICQRGTSLTIQCQVDSQVTMMFWYRQQPGQSLTLIATANQGSEATYESGFVIDKFPISRPNLTFSTLTVSNMSPEDSSIYLCSVAGLAGGPGETQYFGPGTRLLVL.

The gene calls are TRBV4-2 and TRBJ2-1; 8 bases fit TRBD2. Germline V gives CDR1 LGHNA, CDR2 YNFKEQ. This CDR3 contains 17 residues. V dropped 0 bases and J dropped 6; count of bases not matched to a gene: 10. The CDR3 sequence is CASSQETPGGPGNEQFF. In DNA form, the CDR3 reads TGTGCCAGCAGCCAAGAAACGCCGGGAGGGCCGGGCAATGAGCAGTTCTTC.

Written as DNA, the CDR3 is TGTGCCAGCAGACCCCGTCGGGGACAGGGACAGCCCCAGCATTTT. It encodes CASRPRRGQGQPQHF. The chain uses TRBV6-5 and TRBJ1-5, with 9 bases that match TRBD1. The CDR3 is made up of 15 amino acids. Germline CDR1 MNHEY, CDR2 SVGAGI. V lost 6 bases to trimming and J lost 7 bases; unmatched junction nucleotides: 10.

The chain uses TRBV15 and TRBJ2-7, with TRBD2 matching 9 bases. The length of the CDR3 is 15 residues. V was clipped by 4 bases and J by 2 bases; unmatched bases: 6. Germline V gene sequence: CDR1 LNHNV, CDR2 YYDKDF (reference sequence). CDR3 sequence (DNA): TGTGCCACCAGCAATCGGGCTAGCGGGACCTACGAGCAGTACTTC. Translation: CATSNRASGTYEQYF.

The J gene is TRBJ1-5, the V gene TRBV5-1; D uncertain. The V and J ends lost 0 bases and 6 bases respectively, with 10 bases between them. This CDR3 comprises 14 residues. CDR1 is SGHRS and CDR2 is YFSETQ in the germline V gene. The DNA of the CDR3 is TGCGCCAGCAGCTTGGACGGGTCGGGTCAGCCCCAGCATTTT. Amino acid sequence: CASSLDGSGQPQHF.

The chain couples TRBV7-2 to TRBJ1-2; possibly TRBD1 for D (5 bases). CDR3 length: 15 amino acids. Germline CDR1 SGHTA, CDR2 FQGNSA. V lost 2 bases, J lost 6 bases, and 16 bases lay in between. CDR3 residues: CASSLSWGDRNGYTF. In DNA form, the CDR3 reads TGTGCCAGCAGCTTATCATGGGGGGACCGGAATGGCTACACCTTC.

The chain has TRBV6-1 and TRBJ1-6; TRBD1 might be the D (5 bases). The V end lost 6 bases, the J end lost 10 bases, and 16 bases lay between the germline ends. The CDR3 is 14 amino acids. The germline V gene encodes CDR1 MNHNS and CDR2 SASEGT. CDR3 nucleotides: TGTGCCAGCAGCCTGGCACAGGCAGGCTCACCCCTCCACTTT. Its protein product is CASSLAQAGSPLHF.

CDR3 in DNA: TGTGCCAGCAGTGAAAGGGAATATCAGCCCCAGCATTTT. It encodes CASSEREYQPQHF. V usage is TRBV6-1 and J usage is TRBJ1-5, with D hard to call. V was clipped by 2 bases and J by 5 bases, with 7 bases between them. The CDR3 has 13 amino acids. Germline V gives CDR1 MNHNS, CDR2 SASEGT.

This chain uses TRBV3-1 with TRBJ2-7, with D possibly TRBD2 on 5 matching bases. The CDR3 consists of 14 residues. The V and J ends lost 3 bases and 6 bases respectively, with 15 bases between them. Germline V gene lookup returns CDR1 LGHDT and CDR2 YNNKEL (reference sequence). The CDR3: CASSQTTAESEQYF. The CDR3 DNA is TGTGCCAGCAGCCAGACTACCGCGGAAAGCGAGCAGTACTTC.

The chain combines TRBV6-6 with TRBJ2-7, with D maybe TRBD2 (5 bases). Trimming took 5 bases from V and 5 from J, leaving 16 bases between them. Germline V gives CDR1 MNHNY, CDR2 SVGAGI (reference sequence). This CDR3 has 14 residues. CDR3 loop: CASSPMRDSNEQYF. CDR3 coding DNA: TGTGCCAGCAGTCCTATGAGGGATAGCAACGAGCAGTACTTC.

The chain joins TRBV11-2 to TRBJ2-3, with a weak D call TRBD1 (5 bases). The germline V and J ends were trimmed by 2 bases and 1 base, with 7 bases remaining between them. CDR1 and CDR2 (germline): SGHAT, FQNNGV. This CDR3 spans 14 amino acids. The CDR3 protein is CASSLQGGTDTQYF. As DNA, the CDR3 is TGTGCCAGCAGCTTACAGGGTGGCACAGATACGCAGTATTTT.

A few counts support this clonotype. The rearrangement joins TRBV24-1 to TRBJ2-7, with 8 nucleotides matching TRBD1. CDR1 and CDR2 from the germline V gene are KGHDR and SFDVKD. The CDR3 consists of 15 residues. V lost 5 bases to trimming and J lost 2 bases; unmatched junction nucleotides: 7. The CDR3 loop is CATSAGGSLTYEQYF. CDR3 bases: TGTGCCACCAGTGCAGGGGGCTCTTTGACCTACGAGCAGTACTTC.

The CDR3 DNA reads TGTGCCAGCAGCGAACTAGCGGGAGAAGATACGCAGTATTTT. Translating gives CASSELAGEDTQYF. The chain employs TRBV7-3 and TRBJ2-3, with 11 bases that match TRBD2. Germline V gene lookup returns CDR1 SGHTA and CDR2 FQGTGA. The V gene end was trimmed by 5 bases and the J gene end by 5 bases; junction bases not matched to a gene: 3. The CDR3 covers 14 residues.

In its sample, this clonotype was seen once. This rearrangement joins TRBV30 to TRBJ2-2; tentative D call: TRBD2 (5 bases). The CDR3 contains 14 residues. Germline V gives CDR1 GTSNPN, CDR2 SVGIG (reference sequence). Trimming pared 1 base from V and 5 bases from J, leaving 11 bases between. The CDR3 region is CAWSAGIGTGELFF. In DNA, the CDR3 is TGTGCCTGGAGTGCCGGGATAGGGACCGGGGAGCTGTTTTTT.

The CDR3 DNA follows: TGTGCCAGCAGTTCATTCACAGGGGGCGCAGGAAGTTCACCCCTCCACTTT. Translation gives CASSSFTGGAGSSPLHF. V gene TRBV12-3 or TRBV12-4 combines with J gene TRBJ1-6; 9 bases are a match to TRBD1. CDR3 length: 17 residues. Losses at the gene ends were 4 bases for V and 9 bases for J; bases not matched to a gene: 13.

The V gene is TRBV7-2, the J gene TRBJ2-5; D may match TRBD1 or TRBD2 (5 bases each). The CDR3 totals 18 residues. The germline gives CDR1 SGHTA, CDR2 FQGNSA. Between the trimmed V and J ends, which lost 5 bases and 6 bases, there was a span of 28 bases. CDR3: CASSQIGAAVHKRKTQYF. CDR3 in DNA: TGTGCCAGCAGCCAGATAGGGGCAGCGGTTCACAAGAGAAAGACCCAGTACTTC.

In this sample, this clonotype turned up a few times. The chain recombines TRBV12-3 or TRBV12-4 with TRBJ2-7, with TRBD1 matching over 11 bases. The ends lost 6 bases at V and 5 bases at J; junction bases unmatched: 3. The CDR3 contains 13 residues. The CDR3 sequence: CASRGTGGDEQYF. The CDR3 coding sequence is TGTGCCAGCAGGGGGACAGGGGGGGACGAGCAGTACTTC.

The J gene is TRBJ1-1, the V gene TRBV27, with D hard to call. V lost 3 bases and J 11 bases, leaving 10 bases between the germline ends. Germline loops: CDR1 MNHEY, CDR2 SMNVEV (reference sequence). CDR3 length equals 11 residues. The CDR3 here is CASSLGTRAFF. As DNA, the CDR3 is TGTGCCAGCAGTTTGGGTACGCGGGCTTTCTTT.

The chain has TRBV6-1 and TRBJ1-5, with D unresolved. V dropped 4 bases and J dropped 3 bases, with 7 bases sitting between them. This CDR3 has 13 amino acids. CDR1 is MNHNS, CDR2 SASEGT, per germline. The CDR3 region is CASSVQANQPQHF. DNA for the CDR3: TGTGCCAGCAGTGTGCAGGCCAATCAGCCCCAGCATTTT.

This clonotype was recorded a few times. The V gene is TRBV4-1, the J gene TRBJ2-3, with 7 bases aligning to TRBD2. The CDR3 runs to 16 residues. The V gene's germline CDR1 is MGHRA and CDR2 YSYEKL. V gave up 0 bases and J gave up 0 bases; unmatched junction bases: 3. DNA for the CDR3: TGCGCCAGCAGCCAAGATCTTAGCGGGAGCACAGATACGCAGTATTTT. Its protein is CASSQDLSGSTDTQYF.

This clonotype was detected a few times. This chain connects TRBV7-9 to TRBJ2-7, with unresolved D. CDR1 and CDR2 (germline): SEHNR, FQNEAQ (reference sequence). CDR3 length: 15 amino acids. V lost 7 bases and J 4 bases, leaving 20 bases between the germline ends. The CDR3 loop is CASIPLGSGSYEQYF. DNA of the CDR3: TGTGCCAGCATCCCATTGGGCTCAGGATCATACGAGCAGTACTTC. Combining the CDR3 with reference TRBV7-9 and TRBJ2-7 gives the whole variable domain DTGVSQNPRHKITKRGQNVTFRCDPISEHNRLYWYRQTLGQGPEFLTYFQNEAQLEKSRLLSDRFSAERPKGSFSTLEIQRTEQGDSAMYLCASIPLGSGSYEQYFGPGTRLTVT.

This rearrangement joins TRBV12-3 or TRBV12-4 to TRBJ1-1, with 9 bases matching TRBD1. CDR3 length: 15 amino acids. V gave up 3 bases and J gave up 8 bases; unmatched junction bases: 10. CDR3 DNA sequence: TGTGCCAGCAGTTTCTACAATACAGGGGGCACCGAAGCTTTCTTT. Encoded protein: CASSFYNTGGTEAFF.